This T cell receptor (beta chain) was sequenced during a study of blood T cell repertoires in COVID-19. Study overall: From T cells, B-cell-depleted T cells, or PBMCs came the material, which was cDNA or gDNA.

This clone was seen a handful of times. Methods used by the authors: Reference gene primer amplification in the assay estimated nucleated cell counts. The repertoire was sequenced with immunoSEQ multiplex PCR; TCRdb's copy has only in-frame clones and lacks some. For V, J and clone size, that table is used; D and trimming come from the DNA. The sample holds 250,000 or so clones; 75% to 90% are singletons and the top ten take 0.85% to 0.9%. Those enrolled, adults aged roughly 18 to 89 years, came from about two dozen US areas. Between the trimmed V and J ends, which lost 5 bases and 2 bases, there was a span of 7 bases. CDR3 length equals 12 residues. In germline, CDR1 is LGHDT, CDR2 YNNKEL (reference sequence).

V usage is TRBV3-1 (or the pseudogene TRBV3-2) and J usage is TRBJ2-7, with D tentatively TRBD2 (5 bases). This sequence was found in a man in his fifties or sixties who had been exposed to COVID-19. The sample was PBMCs or T cells enriched from blood (not recorded which). CDR3 sequence (DNA): TGTGCCAGCAGCTACGGGACCTACGAGCAGTACTTC. Translation: CASSYGTYEQYF.